The clone carrying this T cell receptor beta chain appeared a single time. Antigen unknown. The data were taken from a study of Ad26.COV2.S vaccination and SARS-CoV-2 variants. Study at large: Ad26.COV2.S shots went into the muscle once or twice, 56 days apart. Study results and caveats: Vaccine and placebo groups showed comparable non-spike TCR breadth.

Only in-frame clones appear in the TCRdb table, and some are missing; sequencing was by immunoSEQ multiplex PCR. The sample records about 250,000 clones, 70% to 90% being singletons. Specified treatment: around 19 received Ad26.COV2.S at low or high dose, single or two shots; roughly 5 received placebo; per-sample allocation not given. The samples date from day 63 after the first vaccine or placebo injection. At a Boston site, the person donating was an adult of 18-55 years. The CDR3 totals 17 residues. The germline CDR1 and CDR2 sequences are SGHVS and FQNEAQ. Trimming cost V 0 bases and J 4 bases; bases outside gene matches: 8.

The chain employs TRBV7-8 and TRBJ1-1; TRBD1 matches 10 bases. This receptor was identified in a person aged 18-60 years who received the Ad26.COV2.S COVID-19 vaccine or a placebo. Sample: peripheral blood, taken in a trial of Ad26.COV2.S vaccine versus placebo. The CDR3 nucleotides are TGTGCCAGCAGCTTAGCCGGGACAGGGGAGATTGGCACTGAAGCTTTCTTT. This sequence encodes CASSLAGTGEIGTEAFF.